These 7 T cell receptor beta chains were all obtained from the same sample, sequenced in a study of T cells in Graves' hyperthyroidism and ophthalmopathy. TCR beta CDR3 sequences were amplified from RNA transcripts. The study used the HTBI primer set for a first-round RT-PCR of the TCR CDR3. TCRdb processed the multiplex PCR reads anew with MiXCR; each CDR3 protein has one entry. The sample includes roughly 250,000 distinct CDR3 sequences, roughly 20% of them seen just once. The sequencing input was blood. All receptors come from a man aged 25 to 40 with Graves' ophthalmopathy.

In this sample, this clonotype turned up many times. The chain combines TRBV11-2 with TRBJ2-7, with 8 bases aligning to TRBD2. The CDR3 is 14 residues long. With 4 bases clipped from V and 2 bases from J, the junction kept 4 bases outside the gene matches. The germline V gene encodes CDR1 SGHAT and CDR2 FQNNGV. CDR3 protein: CASSWRGETYEQYF. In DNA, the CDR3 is TGTGCCAGCAGCTGGCGGGGGGAAACCTACGAGCAGTACTTC.

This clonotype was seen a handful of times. The CDR3 DNA follows: TGTGCCAGCAGCTCGGGAGGGACAGGCAGAACAGATACGCAGTATTTT. Translating it yields CASSSGGTGRTDTQYF. The chain joins TRBV5-6 to TRBJ2-3; D tentatively fits TRBD1 or TRBD2 (8 bases each). Trimming cost V 3 bases and J 3 bases, with 17 bases left between them. This CDR3 is built from 16 residues. In germline, CDR1 is SGHDT, CDR2 YYEEEE.

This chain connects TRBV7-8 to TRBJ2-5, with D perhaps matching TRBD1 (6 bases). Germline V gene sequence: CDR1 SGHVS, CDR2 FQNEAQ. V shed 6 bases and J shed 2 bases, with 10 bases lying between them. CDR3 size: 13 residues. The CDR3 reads CASRWTVQETQYF. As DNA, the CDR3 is TGTGCCAGCAGATGGACAGTACAAGAGACCCAGTACTTC. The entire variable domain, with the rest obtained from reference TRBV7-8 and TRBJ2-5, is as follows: GAGVSQSPRYKVAKRGQDVALRCDPISGHVSLFWYQQALGQGPEFLTYFQNEAQLDKSGLPSDRFFAERPEGSVSTLKIQRTQQEDSAVYLCASRWTVQETQYFGPGTRLLVL.

The CDR3 nucleotides are TGTGCCAGCAGTTACTCGAGTTCCAGGGGAGCGGAGTACTTC. Protein: CASSYSSSRGAEYF. This chain joins TRBV6-5 and TRBJ2-5, with a possible D match to TRBD1 (6 bases). Per the germline V gene, CDR1 is MNHEY and CDR2 is SVGAGI. V lost 0 bases, J lost 12 bases, and 17 bases lay in between. This CDR3 is built from 14 residues.

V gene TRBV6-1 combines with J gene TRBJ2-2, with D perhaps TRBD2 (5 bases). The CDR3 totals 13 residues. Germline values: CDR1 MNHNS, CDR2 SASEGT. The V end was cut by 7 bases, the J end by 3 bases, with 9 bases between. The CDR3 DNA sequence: TGTGCCAGCACCACTAGTCACACCGGGGAGCTGTTTTTT. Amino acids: CASTTSHTGELFF.

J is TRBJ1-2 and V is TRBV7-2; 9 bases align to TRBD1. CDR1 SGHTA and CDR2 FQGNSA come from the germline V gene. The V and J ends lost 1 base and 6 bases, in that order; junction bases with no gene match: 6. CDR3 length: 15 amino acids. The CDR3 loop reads CASSLGGQGIDGYTF. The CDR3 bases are TGTGCCAGCAGCTTAGGGGGACAGGGAATAGATGGCTACACCTTC.

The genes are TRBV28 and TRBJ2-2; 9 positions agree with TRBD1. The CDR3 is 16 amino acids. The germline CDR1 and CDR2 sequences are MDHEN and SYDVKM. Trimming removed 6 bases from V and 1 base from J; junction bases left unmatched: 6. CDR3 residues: CASRHPGQGNTGELFF. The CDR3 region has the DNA TGTGCCAGCAGGCATCCGGGACAGGGGAACACCGGGGAGCTGTTTTTT.